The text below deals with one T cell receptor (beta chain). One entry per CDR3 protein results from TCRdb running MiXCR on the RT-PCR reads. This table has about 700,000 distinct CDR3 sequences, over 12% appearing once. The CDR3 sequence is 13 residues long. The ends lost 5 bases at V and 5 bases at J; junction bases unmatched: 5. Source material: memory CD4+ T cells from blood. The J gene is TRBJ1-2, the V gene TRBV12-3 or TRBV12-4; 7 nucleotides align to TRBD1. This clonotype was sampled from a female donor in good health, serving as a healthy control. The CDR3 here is CASSRDSSYGYTF. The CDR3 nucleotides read TGTGCCAGCAGTCGGGACAGCTCATATGGCTACACCTTC.